This is a list of T cell receptor beta chains from one sample in a study of cytotoxic CD8 clonotypes in ibrutinib-treated CLL. Generated by immunoSEQ multiplex PCR, the TCRdb table keeps only in-frame clones and is missing some. The sample has around 50,000 clones; about three fifths are singletons. Sequencing was performed on PBMCs, taken after 24 months of ibrutinib treatment. The source is a human donor with chronic lymphocytic leukemia. Each CDR3 is given with its conserved first and last residue. The order of the fields is V gene, J gene, D gene, clone size, CDR3 protein, CDR3 DNA. D genes are given only for firm matches. Expanded clones are given a class, and other clones once, few, many or no size at all.

>TRBV5-8|TRBJ2-3|TRBD2|.
CASSRWTSAPDTQYF
TGTGCCAGCAGCCGTTGGACTAGCGCCCCAGATACGCAGTATTTT
>TRBV11-1|TRBJ1-6|.|few
CASSRDTLYNSPLHF
TGTGCCAGCAGCCGGGACACCCTCTATAATTCACCCCTCCACTTT
>TRBV11-1|TRBJ2-7|.|.
CASSLVPVAGEQYF
TGTGCCAGCAGCTTAGTCCCCGTGGCCGGCGAGCAGTACTTC
>TRBV6-5|TRBJ2-7|TRBD1|.
CASSGTGAAYEQYF
TGTGCCAGCAGTGGGACAGGGGCCGCCTACGAGCAGTACTTC
>TRBV5-6|TRBJ2-7|.|.
CASSLTGPVDEQYF
TGTGCCAGCAGCTTGACAGGGCCCGTCGACGAGCAGTACTTC
>TRBV10-3|TRBJ2-2|TRBD2|.
CAISSPGGESTPAELFF
TGTGCCATCAGTTCCCCGGGAGGGGAGTCTACACCGGCCGAGCTGTTTTTT
>TRBV10-3|TRBJ2-7|.|medium-sized
CAISSTGGYEQYF
TGTGCCATCAGCTCGACGGGCGGATACGAGCAGTACTTC
>TRBV5-4|TRBJ2-7|TRBD1|once
CASSRGRTGGSYEQYF
TGTGCCAGCAGCCGGGGACGGACAGGGGGCTCCTACGAGCAGTACTTC
>TRBV6-6|TRBJ1-5|.|.
CASKLASNQPQHF
TGTGCCAGCAAGCTCGCTAGCAATCAGCCCCAGCATTTT
>TRBV12-5|TRBJ1-2|.|.
CASGPGGLYGYTF
TGTGCTAGTGGTCCCGGGGGCCTTTATGGCTACACCTTC
>TRBV19|TRBJ2-2|.|.
CASSFSVNTGELFF
TGTGCCAGTAGTTTTTCGGTTAACACCGGGGAGCTGTTTTTT
>TRBV7-6|TRBJ1-4|TRBD1|.
CASSSQGAKEKLFF
TGTGCCAGCAGCTCACAGGGGGCTAAAGAAAAACTGTTTTTT
>TRBV5-1|TRBJ2-7|.|few
CASSTGTEQYF
TGCGCCAGCAGTACAGGGACCGAGCAGTACTTC
>TRBV5-5|TRBJ2-6|.|.
CASSLAPGLGANVLTF
TGTGCCAGCAGCTTGGCCCCAGGGTTGGGGGCCAACGTCCTGACTTTC
>TRBV12-5|TRBJ2-7|TRBD1|few
CASRGRSYEQYF
TGTGCTAGCAGGGGGCGATCCTACGAGCAGTACTTC
>TRBV5-1|TRBJ2-1|TRBD2|once
CASSLGLAGLTYNEQFF
TGCGCCAGCAGCTTGGGACTAGCGGGGCTTACCTACAATGAGCAGTTCTTC
>TRBV5-1|TRBJ2-5|.|few
CASSWTALQETQYF
TGCGCCAGCAGCTGGACAGCCCTCCAAGAGACCCAGTACTTC
>TRBV5-4|TRBJ1-3|TRBD1|once
CASSFRDRAGNTIYF
TGTGCCAGCAGCTTCCGGGACAGGGCTGGAAACACCATATATTTT
>TRBV2|TRBJ1-5|.|few
CASRVDRSYSNQPQHF
TGTGCCAGCAGAGTAGACAGAAGCTATAGCAATCAGCCCCAGCATTTT
>TRBV4-1|TRBJ1-2|TRBD1|.
CASSQARTGGRGGYTF
TGCGCCAGCAGCCAAGCGCGTACAGGGGGGCGGGGTGGCTACACCTTC
>TRBV27|TRBJ2-2|TRBD1|few
CASSPQGRANTGELFF
TGTGCCAGCAGTCCACAGGGGCGAGCGAACACCGGGGAGCTGTTTTTT
>TRBV5-1|TRBJ2-1|TRBD1|once
CASSFTGGPRDEQFF
TGCGCCAGCAGCTTTACAGGGGGCCCCCGGGATGAGCAGTTCTTC
>TRBV4-1|TRBJ1-1|TRBD1|few
CASSQAPGQGSEAFF
TGCGCCAGCAGCCAAGCACCGGGACAGGGAAGTGAAGCTTTCTTT
>TRBV9|TRBJ1-1|.|.
CASGLLWGTNTEAFF
TGTGCCAGCGGTCTACTTTGGGGGACGAACACTGAAGCTTTCTTT
>TRBV29-1|TRBJ2-3|.|once
CSVEGGAASADTQYF
TGCAGCGTTGAAGGAGGGGCTGCGAGCGCGGATACGCAGTATTTT
>TRBV5-1|TRBJ2-2|.|few
CASSLAGAGGPGELFF
TGCGCCAGCAGCTTGGCCGGGGCAGGGGGGCCCGGGGAGCTGTTTTTT
>TRBV7-9|TRBJ2-3|.|.
CASSDRGRTDTQYF
TGTGCCAGCAGCGATAGGGGCCGAACAGATACGCAGTATTTT
>TRBV19|TRBJ1-2|.|few
CASSGRIYGYTF
TGTGCCAGTAGTGGCAGGATCTATGGCTACACCTTC
>TRBV4-1|TRBJ2-7|.|.
CASSQEERYEQYF
TGCGCCAGCAGCCAAGAGGAGAGGTACGAGCAGTACTTC
>TRBV6-5|TRBJ1-2|.|once
CASSLSSRVDGYTF
TGTGCCAGCAGTCTCTCCAGCAGGGTGGATGGCTACACCTTC
>TRBV5-1|TRBJ2-7|.|.
CASSSPGLPSF
TGCGCCAGCAGCTCACCGGGTCTACCATCCTTC
>TRBV4-1|TRBJ1-5|.|.
CASSQAGADSNQPQHF
TGCGCCAGCAGCCAAGCCGGGGCTGATAGCAATCAGCCCCAGCATTTT
>TRBV2|TRBJ2-2|.|few
CASSEVPTGELFF
TGTGCCAGCAGTGAAGTCCCAACCGGGGAGCTGTTTTTT
>TRBV7-6|TRBJ1-1|.|.
CASSLGSGMNTEAFF
TGTGCCAGCAGCTTAGGGTCAGGGATGAACACTGAAGCTTTCTTT
>TRBV4-2|TRBJ1-6|.|few
CASSQDPQQNSPLHF
TGTGCCAGCAGCCAAGATCCGCAGCAGAATTCACCCCTCCACTTT
>TRBV2|TRBJ1-6|.|.
CASSEAGAINSPLHF
TGTGCCAGCAGTGAAGCCGGGGCAATTAATTCACCCCTCCACTTT
>TRBV6-5|TRBJ2-7|.|once
CASSSIYEQYF
TGTGCCAGCAGTTCTATCTACGAGCAGTACTTC
>TRBV7-9|TRBJ1-2|.|.
CASSLAGRINYGYTF
TGTGCCAGCAGCTTAGCGGGACGGATTAACTATGGCTACACCTTC
>TRBV4-2|TRBJ2-2|TRBD2|.
CASSPWTSGGYTGELFF
TGTGCCAGCAGCCCGTGGACTAGCGGGGGATACACCGGGGAGCTGTTTTTT
>TRBV23-1|TRBJ2-3|.|.
CASRPRVRTDTQYF
TGCGCCAGCAGGCCCAGGGTGCGCACAGATACGCAGTATTTT
>TRBV29-1|TRBJ2-1|.|.
CSVESEEVLNEQFF
TGCAGCGTTGAATCAGAGGAGGTCCTCAATGAGCAGTTCTTC